This entry is about one T cell receptor beta chain. Which antigen it targets is not known. Base qualities were left out, and no much larger clone turns up one base away. All of the isolated RNA was reverse transcribed with the High Capacity cDNA Reverse Transcription Kit, so expressed TCRB transcripts were sequenced. Deep immunoSEQ sequencing was applied to naive, central memory and regulatory T cell samples, giving an average of around 4 million total reads per sample. After sorted cells were lysed in RLT buffer, RNA was extracted with DNase-treated RNeasy Micro or Mini kits, with the choice depending on cell number. To prevent cross-contamination, every cell subset was processed on its own, while patient and healthy donor samples were processed together. The immunoSEQ multiplex PCR was used to amplify TCRB sequences from cDNA, yielding 87-bp fragments that span the CDR3 region. Amplicons were sequenced on the Illumina HiSeq platform. The study's own analysis went as follows. Synthetic template baselines were used to correct PCR bias computationally, reads within Hamming distance 2 were collapsed together, and singletons that could not be merged were discarded. By aligning reads against IMGT, V, D and J genes, CDR3 length, and insertions or deletions at six rearrangement sites were assigned. Within each subset, clonotype counts were normalized to sorted cell number, after which true diversity and Gini coefficients were computed with the tcR R package. The overlap coefficient, calculated on TCRB nucleotide sequences, was used to measure repertoire sharing. Out-of-frame TCRB sequences from naive cells were analyzed as a proxy for the pre-selection repertoire. Drawn from immuneACCESS, this table holds only the in-frame rearrangements with V and J called that TCRdb kept. Clones are partly lost; checked studies trace under half to an unresolved V gene and leave the rest unexplained. The V and J calls and clone size come from that table; D and trimming were worked out from the DNA. Counted in this sample were fewer than 550,000 clones; 9.5% to 12% of them appeared once. Of the sample, approximately 0.045% falls within the top ten clones.

Each donor gave one peripheral blood draw, averaging approximately 0.12 L, which was collected into heparinised tubes. Using a panel that included CD45RO, CCR7, CD25, CD127, CD95 and CD27, naive, central memory, regulatory and stem cell-like memory CD4+ T cells were sorted on a BD FACSAria II. A purity above 98% was achieved for all sorted populations. PBMCs were isolated immediately by Lymphoprep density gradient centrifugation and stained directly without culture. Samples were stained and sorted in pairs, with one healthy donor and one patient per experiment, so that batch effects were minimized. From cysteine to phenylalanine, the CDR3 is 14 amino acids long. Only the CDR3 DNA is retained, 42 bases long and in frame from the first base. CDR1 and CDR2 were assigned from the germline V gene as SGHTA and FQGNSA. The junction carries 12 bases between V and J, which are trimmed by 5 bases and 5 bases respectively.

The sample originates from a study of beta chain features in type 1 diabetes (dated by TCRdb to 2017 to 2018). About the investigation overall: Mean age, gender distribution, total cell number and subset yield did not differ between patients and healthy donors. A total of 85 million to 140 million sorted cells were examined across all samples, and a strong correlation was observed between cell number per subset and RNA yield. The study compared the TCRB repertoires of sorted circulating CD4+ T cell subsets in recently diagnosed type 1 diabetes patients with those in matched healthy donors. Regulatory and stem cell-like memory subsets were isolated from only 8 patients and about 8 healthy donors, whereas naive and central memory subsets came from all 30 or so donors.

What the research found in general, with its limitations: Only small numbers of individuals were included in the HLA sub-analyses, which left unresolved whether HLA type had any influence on TCRB rearrangement. Patients with type 1 diabetes made fewer insertions and deleted more nucleotides at VDJ recombination sites, implying thymic rearrangement abnormalities. Naive, central memory and regulatory TCRB repertoires appeared to be more similar among patients than among healthy donors. Sequencing cDNA rather than genomic DNA could over-represent highly expressing activated cells, although activation and CD3 levels did not differ between groups. Shorter templates might have been favored by PCR, but patient and control samples were amplified and corrected together, so both groups would have been affected equally by any skew. Type 1 diabetes patients showed a moderate but significant shortening of TCRB CDR3 length in all four CD4+ subsets.

Sequences were obtained from naive CD4+ T cells from blood. What the cell subset or site label conveys for this sample: true naive CD4+ T cells. The receptor's source is a woman between 18 and 29 years old in good health. The V and J segments used are TRBV7-2 and TRBJ2-2; TRBD1 is a weak D gene call, 6 bases matching. The CDR3 region reads CASSPGTRTGELFF. The DNA sequence is TGTGCCAGCAGCCCCGGGACAAGAACCGGGGAGCTGTTTTTT. The reference TRBV7-2 and TRBJ2-2 proteins fill in what lies around the CDR3, so the full variable domain reads GAGVSQSPSNKVTEKGKDVELRCDPISGHTALYWYRQSLGQGLEFLIYFQGNSAPDKSGLPSDRFSAERTGGSVSTLTIQRTQQEDSAVYLCASSPGTRTGELFFGEGSRLTVL.